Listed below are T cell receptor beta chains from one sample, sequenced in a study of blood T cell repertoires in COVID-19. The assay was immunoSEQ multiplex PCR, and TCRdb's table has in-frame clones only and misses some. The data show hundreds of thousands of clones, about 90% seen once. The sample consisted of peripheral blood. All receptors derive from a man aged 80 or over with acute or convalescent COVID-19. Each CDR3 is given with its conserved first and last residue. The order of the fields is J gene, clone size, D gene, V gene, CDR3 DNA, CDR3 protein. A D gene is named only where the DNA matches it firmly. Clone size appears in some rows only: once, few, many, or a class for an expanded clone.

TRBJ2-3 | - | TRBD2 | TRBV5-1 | TGCGCCAGCAGCTTACCCCAGACTAGCGGCACAGATACGCAGTATTTT | CASSLPQTSGTDTQYF
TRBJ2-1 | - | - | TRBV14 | TGTGCCAGCAGCCAAAGACTAGGTTTGTTAGATGAGCAGTTCTTC | CASSQRLGLLDEQFF
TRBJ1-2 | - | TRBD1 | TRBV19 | TGTGCCAGTAGTGAGTGGGACAGGGATAACTATGGCTACACCTTC | CASSEWDRDNYGYTF
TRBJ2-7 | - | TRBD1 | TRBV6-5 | TGTGCCAGCAGGGGGGACAGGGGTCCCTACGAGCAGTACTTC | CASRGDRGPYEQYF
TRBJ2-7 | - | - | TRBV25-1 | TGTGCCAGCAGTTCCGGGACAACTAACGAGCAGTACTTC | CASSSGTTNEQYF
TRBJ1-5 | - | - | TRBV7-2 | TGTGCCAGCAGCTTAGATCACCAGGGTAGCCAGCCCCAGCATTTT | CASSLDHQGSQPQHF
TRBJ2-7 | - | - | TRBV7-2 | TGTGCCAGCAGCTTAGGTGTCGGGAGCACCTACGAGCAGTACTTC | CASSLGVGSTYEQYF
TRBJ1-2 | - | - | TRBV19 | TGTGCCAGTAGCACCTCCAACAGCCCCTCTGGCTACACCTTC | CASSTSNSPSGYTF
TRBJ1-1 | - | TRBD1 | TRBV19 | TGTGCCAGTAGTATAGGTCCGGGACAGGTCGAAGCTTTCTTT | CASSIGPGQVEAFF
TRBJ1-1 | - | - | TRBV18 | TGTGCCAGCTCACCAGGCCTGATGAACACTGAAGCTTTCTTT | CASSPGLMNTEAFF
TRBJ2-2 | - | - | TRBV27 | TGTGCCAGCAGTTCCCTTGGCCTCCAGGGTCTAGTTACCGGGGAGCTGTTTTTT | CASSSLGLQGLVTGELFF
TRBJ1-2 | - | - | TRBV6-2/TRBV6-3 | TGTGCCAGCAGTTACTCGATCACAGCAGGGGATGGCTACACCTTC | CASSYSITAGDGYTF
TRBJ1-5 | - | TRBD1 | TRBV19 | TGTGCCAGTAGTATACGGGACAGTAATCAGCCCCAGCATTTT | CASSIRDSNQPQHF
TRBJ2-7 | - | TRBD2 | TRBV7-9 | TGTGCCAGCAGCCTAGGACTAGCGGGGGGGCGGTCCTACGAGCAGTACTTC | CASSLGLAGGRSYEQYF
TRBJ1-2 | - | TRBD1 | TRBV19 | TGTGCCAGTAGTCGGACAAGGCCAGGGGGTGGCTACACCTTC | CASSRTRPGGGYTF
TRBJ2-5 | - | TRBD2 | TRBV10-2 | TGCGCCAGCAGTGAGGCTAGCGGGTGGCAAGAGACCCAGTACTTC | CASSEASGWQETQYF
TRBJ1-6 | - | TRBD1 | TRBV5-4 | TGTGCCAGCAGCTTGAGGCCAGGGGGCCCCTATAATTCACCCCTCCACTTT | CASSLRPGGPYNSPLHF
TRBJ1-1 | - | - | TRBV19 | TGTGCCAGTAATCCGAGGCCGGGGTACACTGAAGCTTTCTTT | CASNPRPGYTEAFF
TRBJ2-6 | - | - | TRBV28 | TGTGCCAGCAGGCTACAGGGACACAACGTCCTGACTTTC | CASRLQGHNVLTF
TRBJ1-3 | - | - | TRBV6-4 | TGTGCCAGCAATGACCCCTCTAGGCCCCGGACAGCTAACTCTGGAAACACCATATATTTT | CASNDPSRPRTANSGNTIYF
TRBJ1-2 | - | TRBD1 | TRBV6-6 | TGTGCCAGCAGTTCCGGACAGGGGGGCTACACCTTC | CASSSGQGGYTF
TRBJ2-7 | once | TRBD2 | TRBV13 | TGTGCCAGCAGCTCTAGCGGCTACGAGCAGTACTTC | CASSSSGYEQYF
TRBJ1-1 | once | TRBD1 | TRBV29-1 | TGCAGCGCTTCAGGGGGCGCGAACACTGAAGCTTTCTTT | CSASGGANTEAFF
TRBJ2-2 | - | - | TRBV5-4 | TGTGCCAGCAGCACCGCGGGCACCGGGGAGCTGTTTTTT | CASSTAGTGELFF
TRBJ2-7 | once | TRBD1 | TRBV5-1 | TGCGCCAGCAGCATAGGGACAGGCGGTACCTACGAGCAGTACTTC | CASSIGTGGTYEQYF
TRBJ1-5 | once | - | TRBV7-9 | TGTGCCAGCAGCTTCCAACAGGGCGTACAAGGGGTTAGTCCCCAGCATTTT | CASSFQQGVQGVSPQHF
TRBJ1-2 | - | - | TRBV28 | TGTGCCAGCAGTTTTCGGGGTAATCGAGGTGGCTACACCTTC | CASSFRGNRGGYTF
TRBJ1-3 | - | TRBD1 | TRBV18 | TGTGCCAGCTCACCAAATCCGACAGGGCCCCTCTCTGGAAACACCATATATTTT | CASSPNPTGPLSGNTIYF
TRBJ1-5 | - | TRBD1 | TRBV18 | TGTGCCAGCTCGCCTACAGGGGATCAGCCCCAGCATTTT | CASSPTGDQPQHF
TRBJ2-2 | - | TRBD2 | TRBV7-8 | TGTGCCAGCAGCTTAAGGGAGGGAACGAACACCGGGGAGCTGTTTTTT | CASSLREGTNTGELFF
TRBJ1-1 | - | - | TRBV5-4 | TGTGCCAGCAGCGTACAGGTCGCCGAGAGGGCTTTCTTT | CASSVQVAERAFF
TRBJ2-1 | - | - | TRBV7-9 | TGTGCCAGCAGCTTAGGCCAGGGTAGCTACAATGAGCAGTTCTTC | CASSLGQGSYNEQFF
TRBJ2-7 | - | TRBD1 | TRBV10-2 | TGCGCCAGCAGTGAGTCGGGCAGGGGGCGGGAAGAGCAGTACTTC | CASSESGRGREEQYF
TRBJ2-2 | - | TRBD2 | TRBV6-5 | TGTGCCAGCAGGGCTAGCGGGGGGGCAACCGGGGAGCTGTTTTTT | CASRASGGATGELFF
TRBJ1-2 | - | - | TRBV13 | TGTGCCAGCAGCTTAGGGGGAGATGGCTACACCTTC | CASSLGGDGYTF
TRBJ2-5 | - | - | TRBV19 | TGTGCCAGTAGTATTTCCGGAGGAGAGACCCAGTACTTC | CASSISGGETQYF
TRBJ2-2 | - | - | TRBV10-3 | TGTGCCATCAGTGAGGCGCAGGGGTTGGACACCGGGGAGCTGTTTTTT | CAISEAQGLDTGELFF
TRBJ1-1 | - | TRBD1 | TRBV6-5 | TGTGCCAGCAGTTACGGTCGACAGGGGAACACTGAAGCTTTCTTT | CASSYGRQGNTEAFF
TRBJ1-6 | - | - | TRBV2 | TGTGCCAGCAGTGGGACAGATCCCAATAATTCACCCCTCCACTTT | CASSGTDPNNSPLHF
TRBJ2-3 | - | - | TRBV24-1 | TGTGCCACCAGTGATTTGGGGGCAGGAGGGACAGATACGCAGTATTTT | CATSDLGAGGTDTQYF
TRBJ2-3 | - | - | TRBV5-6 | TGTGCCAGCAGCTTGGTACCCGCGGTTCTGAGCACAGATACGCAGTATTTT | CASSLVPAVLSTDTQYF
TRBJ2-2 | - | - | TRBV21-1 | TGTGCCAGCAGCAAAGTCACGATAAAGGACAAAGGGCGCACCGGGGAGCTGTTTTTT | CASSKVTIKDKGRTGELFF
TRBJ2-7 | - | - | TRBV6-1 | TGTGCCAGCAGTGAAGGACAGCTCTCCTACGAGCAGTACTTC | CASSEGQLSYEQYF
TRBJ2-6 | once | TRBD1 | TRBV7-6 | TGTGCCAGCAGCTTACCCGGGCCGGGACAGCCCTCTGGGGCCAACGTCCTGACTTTC | CASSLPGPGQPSGANVLTF
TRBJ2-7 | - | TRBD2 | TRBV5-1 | TGCGCCAGCAGCGTCTCTAGCGGGAGTGCAACCTACGAGCAGTACTTC | CASSVSSGSATYEQYF
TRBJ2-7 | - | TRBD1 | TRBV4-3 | TGCGCCAGCAGCCTTGAACAGGGGTCGTCCTACGAGCAGTACTTC | CASSLEQGSSYEQYF
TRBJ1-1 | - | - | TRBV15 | TGTGCCACCAGAATAATGAACACTGAAGCTTTCTTT | CATRIMNTEAFF
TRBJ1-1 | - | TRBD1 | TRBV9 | TGTGCCAGCAATACAGGGGGCGCCGGCACTGAAGCTTTCTTT | CASNTGGAGTEAFF
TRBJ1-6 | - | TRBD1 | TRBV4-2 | TGTGCCAGCAGCCAAGAACTGAAGGGGGCGAATTCACCCCTCCACTTT | CASSQELKGANSPLHF
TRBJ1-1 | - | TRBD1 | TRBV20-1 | TGCAGTGTGGTGGGGGACAGGAGAGCTTTCTTT | CSVVGDRRAFF
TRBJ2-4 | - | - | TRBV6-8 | TGTGCCAGCAGACCAGGGGTCCTAGCCAAAAACATTCAGTACTTC | CASRPGVLAKNIQYF
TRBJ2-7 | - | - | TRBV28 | TGTGCCAGCAGTTTGTCAGGGGTTGAGCAGTACTTC | CASSLSGVEQYF
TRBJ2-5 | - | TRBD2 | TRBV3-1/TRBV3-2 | TGTGCCAGCAGCCCCGGGAGGCAAGAGACCCAGTACTTC | CASSPGRQETQYF
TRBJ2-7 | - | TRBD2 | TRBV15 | TGTGCCACCAGCAGAGATAGGGGGGCTAGCGGGGAGCAGTACTTC | CATSRDRGASGEQYF
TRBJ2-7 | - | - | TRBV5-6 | TGTGCCAGCAGCTTGGTGGGGGGTGGCGCCTACGAGCAGTACTTC | CASSLVGGGAYEQYF
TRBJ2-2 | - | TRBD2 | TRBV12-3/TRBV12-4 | TGTGCCAGCAGTGCGGGGGTCACCGGGGAGCTGTTTTTT | CASSAGVTGELFF
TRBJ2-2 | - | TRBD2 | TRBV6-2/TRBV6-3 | TGTGCCAGCAGTTGGACTAGAGGGGTCGGGGAGCTGTTTTTT | CASSWTRGVGELFF
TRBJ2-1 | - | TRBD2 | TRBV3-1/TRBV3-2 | TGTGCCAGCAGCCAAACTAGCGGGAGCGACAATGAGCAGTTCTTC | CASSQTSGSDNEQFF
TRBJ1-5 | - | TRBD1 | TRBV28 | TGTGCCAGCAGTCTCAAAGGGACAGGGGGGCCCTATAGCAATCAGCCCCAGCATTTT | CASSLKGTGGPYSNQPQHF